One sample yielded the 32 T cell receptor beta chains listed below, sequenced in a study of vaccination and CD4 T cells after COVID-19. Their target antigens are unknown. The treatment here: approximately 11-day PBMC culture with coronavirus spike peptide pools or control peptides (ViraFEST assay). Oncomine TCR Beta short-read sequencing was applied to DNA from cultured CD4+ T cells. From the PCR reads, TCRdb called clonotypes with MiXCR, one entry per CDR3 protein. The data contain under 30,000 distinct CDR3 sequences, under 45% of them singletons. Material: CD4+ T cells from blood, cultured in vitro, obtained before SARS-CoV-2 vaccination. Every receptor here comes from a human donor who received a COVID-19 vaccine.

The chain's CDR3 is CASSLDYNSPLHF. The CDR3 coding sequence is TGTGCCAGCAGCTTGGACTATAATTCACCCCTCCACTTT. This chain uses TRBV5-4 with TRBJ1-6; D is unclear. In germline, CDR1 is SGHNT, CDR2 YYREEE (reference sequence). The V end lost 0 bases, the J end lost 3 bases, and 1 base lay between the germline ends. This CDR3 has 13 residues.

This chain joins TRBV5-4 and TRBJ1-3; 7 nucleotides align to TRBD1. The germline CDR1 and CDR2 sequences are SGHNT and YYREEE (reference sequence). There are 12 residues in the CDR3. V shed 10 bases, J shed 4 bases, and the junction held 5 bases outside the gene matches. The CDR3 coding sequence is TGTGCCTGCGGGACAGCGGGAAACACCATATATTTT. Translating it yields CACGTAGNTIYF.

The V and J genes are TRBV7-9 and TRBJ2-1; possible D gene TRBD1, 5 bases. Germline-derived CDR1 and CDR2 are SEHNR and FQNEAQ (reference sequence). The CDR3 loop spans 16 amino acids. The V and J ends lost 5 bases and 6 bases respectively, with 20 bases between them. CDR3 coding DNA: TGTGCCAGCAGCCTCCCAGGGTCTAATCTAGGCAATGAGCAGTTCTTC. Amino acids: CASSLPGSNLGNEQFF.

This clonotype was counted only a few times. V gene TRBV24-1 combines with J gene TRBJ2-2; D unresolved. Trimming removed 0 bases from V and 6 bases from J, with 7 bases in between. CDR1 KGHDR and CDR2 SFDVKD come from the germline V gene. The CDR3 runs to 14 residues. CDR3 residues: CATSDLWGSGELFF. CDR3 coding DNA: TGTGCCACCAGTGATTTGTGGGGATCCGGGGAGCTGTTTTTT.

This clonotype has only a few counts. The chain has TRBV24-1 and TRBJ1-2, with D perhaps TRBD1 (5 bases). CDR3 length: 15 residues. Germline values: CDR1 KGHDR, CDR2 SFDVKD. Trimming removed 9 bases at V and 0 bases at J, with 16 bases between. CDR3 nucleotides: TGTGCCACCCCCGGGCAGGGAGGGGCTAACTATGGCTACACCTTC. This translates into CATPGQGGANYGYTF.

The chain couples TRBV10-3 to TRBJ1-1; possible D gene TRBD1, 5 bases. The CDR3 covers 14 residues. Germline values: CDR1 ENHRY, CDR2 SYGVKD. V shed 5 bases and J shed 1 base, with 11 bases lying between them. CDR3 DNA sequence: TGTGCCATCAGTAACATCAGGGCGAACACTGAAGCTTTCTTT. Protein product: CAISNIRANTEAFF.

This clonotype was seen a few times. The rearrangement uses TRBV19 and TRBJ2-6; D is possibly TRBD1 (6 bases). CDR1 and CDR2 (germline): LNHDA, SQIVND (reference sequence). CDR3 size: 17 residues. The ends were cut back, 3 bases at V and 1 base at J, with 13 bases in the middle. The CDR3 DNA reads TGTGCCAGTAGTATGGTACAGGGAATTTCTGGGGCCAACGTCCTGACTTTC. This gives the protein CASSMVQGISGANVLTF.

The V gene is TRBV7-9, the J gene TRBJ1-1; maybe TRBD1 (6 bases). CDR3 length: 13 amino acids. Trimming left V 8 bases short and J 4 bases short, with 14 bases between. Germline lookup yields CDR1 SEHNR and CDR2 FQNEAQ (reference sequence). The CDR3 protein is CASGQQGITEAFF. CDR3 nucleotides: TGTGCCAGCGGTCAACAGGGCATCACTGAAGCTTTCTTT.

V usage is TRBV6-1 and J usage is TRBJ1-1; the D gene is possibly TRBD1 (5 bases). Germline V CDR1 and CDR2: MNHNS, SASEGT. Between the trimmed V and J ends, which lost 6 bases and 11 bases, there was a span of 25 bases. CDR3 length: 15 amino acids. CDR3 bases: TGTGCCAGCAGACCCTACGCGGGGGGGGGGAAGTACGCTTTCTTT. This translates into CASRPYAGGGKYAFF.

This clonotype turned up a few times. The gene calls are TRBV25-1 and TRBJ1-1; TRBD1 matches 12 bases. This CDR3 has 16 amino acids. The ends lost 2 bases at V and 2 bases at J; junction bases unmatched: 3. Germline loops: CDR1 MGHDK, CDR2 SYGVNS. The CDR3 DNA reads as TGTGCCAGCAGTGAACAGGGACAGGGGGCAAACACTGAAGCTTTCTTT. This translates into CASSEQGQGANTEAFF.

This clonotype was seen only a few times. This CDR3 reads CSAPIGGLLTSGANVLTF. As DNA, the CDR3 is TGCAGTGCCCCAATCGGAGGACTCCTAACCTCTGGGGCCAACGTCCTGACTTTC. The V call is TRBV20-1, the J call TRBJ2-6, with D possibly TRBD2 on 5 matching bases. The CDR3 spans 18 residues. Trimming took 6 bases from V and 0 from J, leaving 21 bases between them. Germline CDR1 and CDR2: DFQATT and SNEGSKA (reference sequence).

The rearrangement uses TRBV10-3 and TRBJ2-7; D unresolved. V was cut by 6 bases and J by 0 bases, with 15 bases left in between. Germline CDR1 ENHRY, CDR2 SYGVKD. The CDR3 consists of 15 residues. CDR3 DNA sequence: TGTGCCATCAGCATGGACGGGTGGAGCTCCTACGAGCAGTACTTC. This encodes CAISMDGWSSYEQYF.

V and J are TRBV30 and TRBJ2-5; D gene ambiguous. Germline V gene data show CDR1 as GTSNPN and CDR2 as SVGIG (reference sequence). Trimming took 0 bases from V and 4 from J, leaving 9 bases between them. The length of the CDR3 is 13 residues. This CDR3 reads CAWSVRGSETQYF. The CDR3, as DNA: TGTGCCTGGAGTGTACGAGGATCAGAGACCCAGTACTTC.

This chain links TRBV2 with TRBJ1-5, with 9 nucleotides matching TRBD1. CDR3 length: 14 residues. Per germline, CDR1 SNHLY and CDR2 FYNNEI. V lost 11 bases and J lost 4; bases outside the gene matches: 9. The CDR3 is CARKQGAWNQPQHF. CDR3 DNA sequence: TGTGCCCGCAAACAGGGGGCTTGGAATCAGCCCCAGCATTTT.

Comment on this clonotype: The junction does not match germline at one end; this may be a read error. V is TRBV29-1 and J is TRBJ1-2; 11 bases map to TRBD1. Germline V gene lookup returns CDR1 SQVTM and CDR2 ANQGSEA. The CDR3 consists of 15 residues. The CDR3 loop reads CGVGGPGQGDYGYTF. The CDR3 coding sequence is TGCGGCGTTGGGGGACCGGGACAGGGGGACTATGGCTACACCTTC.

The genes are TRBV11-3 and TRBJ2-7, with 10 bases aligning to TRBD1. CDR1 is SGHNT and CDR2 is YENEEA in the germline V gene. This CDR3 has 17 residues. V gave up 5 bases and J gave up 5 bases; unmatched junction bases: 15. CDR3 region: CASSVGYDRGPNHEQYF. The CDR3, as DNA: TGTGCCAGCAGCGTAGGATACGACAGGGGGCCAAACCACGAGCAGTACTTC.

This rearrangement joins TRBV6-1 to TRBJ1-1; no clear D. V lost 6 bases and J lost 11, with 13 bases in between. The CDR3 is 11 amino acids. Germline CDR1 MNHNS, CDR2 SASEGT. CDR3 DNA: TGTGCCAGCAGCGAGTCTTTGGTGGCTTTCTTT. Its translation is CASSESLVAFF.

This clonotype was picked up one time. This chain links TRBV10-3 with TRBJ2-3; D remains unclear. CDR3 length equals 13 residues. Looked up from germline, CDR1 is ENHRY and CDR2 is SYGVKD. Trimming stripped 0 bases from V and 3 bases from J, with 4 bases between. For the CDR3, the DNA is TGTGCCATCAGTGAGTCAGGGACAGATACGCAGTATTTT. It codes for CAISESGTDTQYF.

This rearrangement joins TRBV7-8 to TRBJ1-1, with a tentative D call TRBD1 (5 bases). This CDR3 region has 14 residues. Trimming removed 5 bases from V and 2 bases from J, with 12 bases in between. Germline CDR1 SGHVS, CDR2 FQNEAQ. The CDR3 DNA sequence: TGTGCCAGCAGCGGTCCGGGGACTAACACTGAAGCTTTCTTT. It yields the protein CASSGPGTNTEAFF.

In this sample, this clonotype turned up a few times. The V call is TRBV7-2, the J call TRBJ1-2; 7 nucleotides align to TRBD1. V lost 1 base and J lost 8; bases outside the gene matches: 4. CDR1 is SGHTA and CDR2 is FQGNSA in the germline V gene. The CDR3 length is 13 residues. The CDR3 region has the DNA TGTGCCAGCAGCTTAGGACAGGGTCGCGGCTACACCTTC. Encoded protein: CASSLGQGRGYTF.

This clonotype was seen only once. The V call is TRBV30, the J call TRBJ1-2, with no clear D. Trimming stripped 1 base from V and 4 bases from J, with 4 bases between. From germline, CDR1 is GTSNPN and CDR2 SVGIG (reference sequence). This CDR3 has 11 amino acids. The CDR3 DNA reads TGTGCCTGGAGTGATGGCTATGGCTACACCTTC. Residues: CAWSDGYGYTF.

The chain employs TRBV12-3 or TRBV12-4 and TRBJ2-5; D ambiguous. This CDR3 has 11 amino acids. Trimming took 0 bases from V and 5 from J, leaving 1 base between them. The CDR3: CASSLAETQYF. CDR3 in DNA: TGTGCCAGCAGTTTAGCGGAGACCCAGTACTTC.

This rearrangement joins TRBV27 to TRBJ1-2; possible D gene TRBD1, 5 bases. V lost 6 bases, J lost 6 bases, and 23 bases lay in between. This CDR3 has 16 residues. Per the germline V gene, CDR1 is MNHEY and CDR2 is SMNVEV (reference sequence). The CDR3 protein is CASRREGVGPWHGYTF. CDR3 bases: TGTGCCAGCAGGCGCGAAGGGGTTGGACCTTGGCATGGCTACACCTTC.

This chain joins TRBV14 and TRBJ1-2; TRBD1 agrees at 7 bases. The V gene end was trimmed by 4 bases and the J gene end by 4 bases; junction bases not matched to a gene: 6. The CDR3 length is 14 residues. The V gene's germline CDR1 is SGHDN and CDR2 FVKESK. The CDR3 DNA reads TGTGCCAGCAGCCCGTTGGACAGGCCCTATGGCTACACCTTC. This gives the protein CASSPLDRPYGYTF.

V gene TRBV5-1 combines with J gene TRBJ1-1, with a weak D call TRBD1 (5 bases). This CDR3 is 13 amino acids long. The V and J ends lost 4 bases and 1 base respectively, with 8 bases between them. CDR1 and CDR2 from the germline V gene are SGHRS and YFSETQ. The CDR3 loop is CASSPGTNTEAFF. In nucleotides, the CDR3 is TGCGCCAGCAGCCCAGGGACGAACACTGAAGCTTTCTTT.

This sequence joins TRBV6-1 and TRBJ1-1; no clear D gene. Trimming removed 6 bases from V and 1 base from J, with 9 bases in between. The CDR3 covers 13 residues. Germline-derived CDR1 and CDR2 are MNHNS and SASEGT. The CDR3 protein is CASRPGKNTEAFF. The CDR3 DNA reads as TGTGCCAGCAGGCCCGGGAAGAACACTGAAGCTTTCTTT.

The sample holds a few counts of this clonotype. J is TRBJ1-2 and V is TRBV6-1, with D maybe TRBD1 (6 bases). Trimming took off 2 bases at V and 2 bases at J, with 15 bases between the two ends. CDR1 and CDR2 (germline): MNHNS, SASEGT. This CDR3 region has 16 residues. The CDR3 coding sequence is TGTGCCAGCAGTGAATGGCTTGGGCAGGGGAACTATGGCTACACCTTC. This codes for CASSEWLGQGNYGYTF.

This clonotype was recorded only once. The gene calls are TRBV11-3 and TRBJ1-1; TRBD1 is a possible D gene (6 bases). Germline V CDR1 and CDR2: SGHNT, YENEEA. V lost 11 bases and J 3 bases, leaving 22 bases between the germline ends. The CDR3 length is 15 residues. CDR3 region: CAVLRRPGAYTEAFF. The CDR3 bases are TGTGCCGTATTACGGCGACCGGGGGCTTACACTGAAGCTTTCTTT.

The chain couples TRBV20-1 to TRBJ1-6, with TRBD1 matching over 7 bases. This CDR3 has 15 residues. In germline, CDR1 is DFQATT, CDR2 SNEGSKA (reference sequence). V shed 5 bases and J 6 bases; nucleotides not matched to a gene: 10. DNA for the CDR3: TGCAGTGCTCTGGCCCACAACAGGGGTAATTCACCCCTCCACTTT. This gives the protein CSALAHNRGNSPLHF.

The rearrangement uses TRBV12-3 or TRBV12-4 and TRBJ2-7; TRBD1 agrees at 7 bases. There are 14 residues in the CDR3. With V trimmed by 1 base and J by 4 bases, 4 bases remained unmatched. CDR3 loop: CASSLGDSPYEQYF. The CDR3 DNA reads as TGTGCCAGCAGTTTAGGGGACAGTCCATACGAGCAGTACTTC.

This clonotype has just a few counts. V and J are TRBV19 and TRBJ1-5; D is unresolved. V was clipped by 6 bases and J by 1 base, with 13 bases between them. The CDR3 sequence is 15 residues long. Germline CDR1 reads LNHDA; CDR2 reads SQIVND (reference sequence). CDR3 in DNA: TGTGCCAGTAGAGGGCCTCTCTCAAGCAATCAGCCCCAGCATTTT. Its protein product is CASRGPLSSNQPQHF.

This clonotype was counted only a few times. This chain links TRBV7-9 with TRBJ1-2; D is uncertain. Germline-derived CDR1 and CDR2 are SEHNR and FQNEAQ (reference sequence). Trimming removed 3 bases at V and 8 bases at J, with 13 bases between. The CDR3 runs to 13 residues. The CDR3 nucleotides read TGTGCCAGCAGCTTTATGGGATTTGGGGGCTACACCTTC. This codes for CASSFMGFGGYTF.